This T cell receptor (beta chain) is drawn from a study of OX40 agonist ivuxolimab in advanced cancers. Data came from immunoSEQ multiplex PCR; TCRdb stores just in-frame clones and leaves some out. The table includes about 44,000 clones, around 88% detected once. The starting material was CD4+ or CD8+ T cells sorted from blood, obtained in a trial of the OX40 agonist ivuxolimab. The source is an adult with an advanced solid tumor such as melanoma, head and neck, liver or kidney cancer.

The DNA for the CDR3 is TGTGCCAGCTCACCACCATCCGCGGGAGCGGGAGATACGCAGTATTTT. Translating gives CASSPPSAGAGDTQYF. The chain has TRBV18 and TRBJ2-3, with 7 bases matching TRBD2. Unmatched junction bases numbered 8, after V lost 0 bases and J lost 5 bases. This CDR3 contains 16 residues. Germline V gene sequence: CDR1 KGHSH, CDR2 LQKENI.